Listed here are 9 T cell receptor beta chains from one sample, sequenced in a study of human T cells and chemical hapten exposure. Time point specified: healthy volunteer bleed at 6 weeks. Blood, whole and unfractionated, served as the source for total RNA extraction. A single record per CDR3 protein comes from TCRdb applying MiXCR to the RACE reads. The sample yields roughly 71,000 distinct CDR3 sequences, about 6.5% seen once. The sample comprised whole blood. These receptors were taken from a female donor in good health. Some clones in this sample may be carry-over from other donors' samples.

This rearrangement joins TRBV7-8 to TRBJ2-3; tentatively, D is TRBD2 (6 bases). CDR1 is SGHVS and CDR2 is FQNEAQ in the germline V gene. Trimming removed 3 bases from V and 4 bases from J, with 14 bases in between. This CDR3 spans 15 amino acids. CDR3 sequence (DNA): TGTGCCAGCAGCTTGCAACCGGGACTGTCAGATACGCAGTATTTT. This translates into CASSLQPGLSDTQYF.

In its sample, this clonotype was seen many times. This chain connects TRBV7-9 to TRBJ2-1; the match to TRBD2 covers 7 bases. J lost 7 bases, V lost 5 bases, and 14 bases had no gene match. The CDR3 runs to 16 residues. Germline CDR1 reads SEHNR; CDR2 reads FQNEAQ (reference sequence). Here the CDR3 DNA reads TGTGCCAGCAGCCTTGGACCCCAAGCGGGGCTGAATGAGCAGTTCTTC. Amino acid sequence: CASSLGPQAGLNEQFF.

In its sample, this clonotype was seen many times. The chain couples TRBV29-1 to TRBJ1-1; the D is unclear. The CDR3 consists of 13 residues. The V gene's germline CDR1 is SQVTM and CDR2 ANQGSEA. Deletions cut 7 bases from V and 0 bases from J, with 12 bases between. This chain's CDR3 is CSAELAMNTEAFF. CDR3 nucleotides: TGCAGCGCCGAACTGGCCATGAACACTGAAGCTTTCTTT.

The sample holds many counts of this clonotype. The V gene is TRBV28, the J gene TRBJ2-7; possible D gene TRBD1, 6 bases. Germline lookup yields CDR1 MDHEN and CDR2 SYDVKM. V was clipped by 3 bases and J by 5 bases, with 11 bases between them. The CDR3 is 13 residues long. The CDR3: CASSFRDKNEQYF. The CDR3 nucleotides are TGTGCCAGCAGTTTCCGGGACAAAAACGAGCAGTACTTC.

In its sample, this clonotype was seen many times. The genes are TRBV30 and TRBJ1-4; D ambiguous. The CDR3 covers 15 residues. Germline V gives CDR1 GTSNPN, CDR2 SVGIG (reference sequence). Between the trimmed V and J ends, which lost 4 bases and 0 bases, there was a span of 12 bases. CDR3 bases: TGTGCCTGGAATTGGAGATGGGCAACTAATGAAAAACTGTTTTTT. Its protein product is CAWNWRWATNEKLFF.

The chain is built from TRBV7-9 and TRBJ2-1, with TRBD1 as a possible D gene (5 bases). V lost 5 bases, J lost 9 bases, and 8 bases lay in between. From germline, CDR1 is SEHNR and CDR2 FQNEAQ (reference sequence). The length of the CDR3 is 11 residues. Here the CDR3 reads CASSLTVEQFF. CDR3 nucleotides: TGTGCCAGCAGCCTGACAGTTGAGCAGTTCTTC.

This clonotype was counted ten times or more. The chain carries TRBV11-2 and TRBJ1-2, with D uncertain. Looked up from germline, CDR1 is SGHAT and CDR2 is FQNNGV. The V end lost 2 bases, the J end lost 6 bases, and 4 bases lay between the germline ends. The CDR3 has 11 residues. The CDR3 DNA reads TGTGCCAGCAGCTTAATCGATGGCTACACCTTC. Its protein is CASSLIDGYTF. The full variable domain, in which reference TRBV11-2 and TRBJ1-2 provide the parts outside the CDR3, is EAGVAQSPRYKIIEKRQSVAFWCNPISGHATLYWYQQILGQGPKLLIQFQNNGVVDDSQLPKDRFSAERLKGVDSTLKIQPAKLEDSAVYLCASSLIDGYTFGSGTRLTVV.

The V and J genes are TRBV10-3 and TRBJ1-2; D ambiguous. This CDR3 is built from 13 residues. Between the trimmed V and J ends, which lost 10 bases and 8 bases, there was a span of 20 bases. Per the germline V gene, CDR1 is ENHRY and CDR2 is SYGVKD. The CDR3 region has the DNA TGTGCCACCTCGACCCGGGAAGAAGGCGGCTACACCTTC. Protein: CATSTREEGGYTF.

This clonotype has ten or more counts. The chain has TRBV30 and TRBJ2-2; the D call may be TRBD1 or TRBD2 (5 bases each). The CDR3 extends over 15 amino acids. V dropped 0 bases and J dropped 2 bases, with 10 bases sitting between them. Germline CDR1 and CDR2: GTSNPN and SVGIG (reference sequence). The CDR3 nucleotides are TGTGCCTGGAGTGTAACAGGACTTAACACCGGGGAGCTGTTTTTT. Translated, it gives CAWSVTGLNTGELFF.